The clone carrying this TCR beta chain has only a few counts. Germline V gene data show CDR1 as LGHDT and CDR2 as YNNKEL (reference sequence). This CDR3 has 15 amino acids. V lost 0 bases, J lost 9 bases, and 5 bases stayed unmatched. This entry belongs to a study of blood T cell repertoires in COVID-19. Study background: Both acute and convalescent COVID-19 samples were obtained from the United States, Italy and Spain.

Clones were read by immunoSEQ multiplex PCR, and TCRdb kept only the in-frame ones, dropping some. The sample holds around 60,000 clones; roughly four fifths are singletons and the top ten take 3.5%. The TCR originated in a woman of 80 years or more with acute or convalescent COVID-19. The rearrangement links TRBV3-1 (or the pseudogene TRBV3-2) to TRBJ2-1; 10 nucleotides agree with TRBD2. Input material: peripheral blood. Written as DNA, the CDR3 is TGTGCCAGCAGCCAAGAGAGCGGGAGGGCTAGTGAGCAGTTCTTC. Amino acids: CASSQESGRASEQFF.